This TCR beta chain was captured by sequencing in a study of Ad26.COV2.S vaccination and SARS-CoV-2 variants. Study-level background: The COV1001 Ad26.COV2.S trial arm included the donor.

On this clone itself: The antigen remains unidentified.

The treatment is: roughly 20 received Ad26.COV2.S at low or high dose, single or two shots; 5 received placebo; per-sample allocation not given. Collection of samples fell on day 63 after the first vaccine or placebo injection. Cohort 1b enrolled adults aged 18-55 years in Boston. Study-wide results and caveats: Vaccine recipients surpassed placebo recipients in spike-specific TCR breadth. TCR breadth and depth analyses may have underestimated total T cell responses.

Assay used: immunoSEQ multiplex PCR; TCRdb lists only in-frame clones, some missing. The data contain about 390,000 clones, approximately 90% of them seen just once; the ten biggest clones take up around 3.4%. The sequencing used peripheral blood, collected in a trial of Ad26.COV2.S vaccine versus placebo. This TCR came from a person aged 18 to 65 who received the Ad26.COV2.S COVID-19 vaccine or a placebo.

The CDR3 sequence: CASSATDRGGYGYTF. In DNA, the CDR3 is TGTGCCAGCAGCGCCACGGACAGGGGCGGCTATGGCTACACCTTC. The rearrangement links TRBV13 to TRBJ1-2; 9 nucleotides match TRBD1. In germline, CDR1 is PRHDT, CDR2 FYEKMQ (reference sequence). This CDR3 has 15 amino acids. V shed 5 bases, J shed 4 bases, and the junction held 8 bases outside the gene matches.